Following are 21 T cell receptor beta chains from one sample sequenced in a study of T cells in Graves' hyperthyroidism and ophthalmopathy. Researchers amplified the TCR beta CDR3 regions from RNA transcripts. With the HTBI primer set, the TCR CDR3 went through a first round of RT-PCR. TCRdb fed the multiplex PCR reads into MiXCR, producing one record per CDR3 protein. The sample yields 750,000 to 900,000 distinct CDR3 sequences, 38% seen once. The specimen was blood. The receptors shown here come from a man between 18 and 35 years old with Graves' hyperthyroidism.

About this clonotype: In this CDR3 the conserved last residue, phenylalanine or tryptophan, is missing, so a read error is likely. The rearrangement joins TRBV29-1 to TRBJ1-2, with a possible D match to TRBD1 (5 bases). Deletions cut 5 bases from V and 8 bases from J, with 15 bases between. The germline V gene has CDR1 SQVTM and CDR2 ANQGSEA. CDR3 length: 12 amino acids. The CDR3 nucleotides are TGCAGCGTTTTTCCGGGGCAGCGAGGCTACACCCTC. Its translation is CSVFPGQRGYTL.

This clonotype was observed a single time. V usage is TRBV2 and J usage is TRBJ1-4; 8 nucleotides match TRBD1. Germline V gives CDR1 SNHLY, CDR2 FYNNEI. The CDR3 is 18 residues long. J gave up 0 bases and V 6 bases, and 12 bases lay outside the gene matches. The CDR3 spells CASRGPGQEKPTNEKLFF. The CDR3 nucleotides are TGTGCCAGCAGGGGCCCGGGACAGGAGAAACCAACTAATGAAAAACTGTTTTTT.

The chain recombines TRBV2 with TRBJ1-3, with D perhaps TRBD1 (6 bases). The CDR3 runs to 16 residues. V was clipped by 5 bases and J by 0 bases, with 14 bases between them. Germline-derived CDR1 and CDR2 are SNHLY and FYNNEI. The CDR3 region has the DNA TGTGCCAGCAGTTCCGGACAGCAAATCTCTGGAAACACCATATATTTT. The encoded protein is CASSSGQQISGNTIYF.

The chain joins TRBV10-3 to TRBJ2-5; tentatively, D is TRBD1 (6 bases). The CDR3 loop spans 14 amino acids. V lost 10 bases and J 3 bases, leaving 18 bases between the germline ends. The germline V gene has CDR1 ENHRY and CDR2 SYGVKD. The CDR3 region has the DNA TGTGCCACCCCGACAGGACCCTACAAAGAGACCCAGTACTTC. Translating gives CATPTGPYKETQYF.

This clonotype has just a few counts. The V and J genes are TRBV12-3 or TRBV12-4 and TRBJ1-1; no firm D call. The CDR3 covers 15 residues. V was shortened by 5 bases and J by 4 bases, with 17 bases between the two germline ends. The CDR3 DNA follows: TGTGCCAGCAGTGACCGATCCGTCGATAGCACTGAAGCTTTCTTT. It translates to CASSDRSVDSTEAFF.

Turning to this clonotype: This sequence may be a read error, since a much larger clone differs from it by one base. The chain has TRBV11-2 and TRBJ1-5, with 9 bases aligning to TRBD1. Germline CDR1 is SGHAT and CDR2 is FQNNGV. This CDR3 spans 18 amino acids. Trimming removed 0 bases from V and 0 bases from J; junction bases left unmatched: 6. CDR3 amino acids: CASSLEGQGRYSNQPQHF. For the CDR3, the DNA is TGTGCCAGCAGCTTAGAGGGACAGGGTCGATATAGCAATCAGCCCCAGCATTTT.

This clonotype was found many times. This rearrangement joins TRBV9 to TRBJ2-5; D gene uncertain. V lost 0 bases, J lost 2 bases, and 8 bases lay in between. CDR3 length: 14 amino acids. The germline V gene encodes CDR1 SGDLS and CDR2 YYNGEE. The CDR3 DNA sequence: TGTGCCAGCAGCGTAGAAGGAGTGCAAGAGACCCAGTACTTC. Amino acids: CASSVEGVQETQYF.

In this sample, this clonotype turned up a few times. V usage is TRBV6-5 and J usage is TRBJ2-5; D possibly corresponds to TRBD2 (5 bases). Trimming took off 6 bases at V and 4 bases at J, with 15 bases between the two ends. The CDR3 has 14 amino acids. Germline CDR1 reads MNHEY; CDR2 reads SVGAGI. The CDR3 spells CASRNGVWGETQYF. In DNA form, the CDR3 reads TGTGCCAGCAGGAACGGGGTTTGGGGAGAGACCCAGTACTTC.

The J gene is TRBJ2-5, the V gene TRBV2; maybe TRBD1 (6 bases). This CDR3 spans 14 amino acids. Trimming cost V 6 bases and J 5 bases, with 16 bases left between them. Germline CDR1 reads SNHLY; CDR2 reads FYNNEI. The CDR3 region is CASSVQGSVETQYF. The CDR3 bases are TGTGCCAGCAGCGTACAGGGTTCCGTGGAGACCCAGTACTTC.

This clonotype was counted ten times or more. This chain joins TRBV10-3 and TRBJ1-2; D is unresolved. Germline CDR1 and CDR2: ENHRY and SYGVKD. Between the trimmed V and J ends, which lost 8 bases and 2 bases, there was a span of 15 bases. This CDR3 is 14 amino acids long. The CDR3, as DNA: TGTGCCATCGGTCGTAGTGGCTCCAACTATGGCTACACCTTC. This codes for CAIGRSGSNYGYTF.

The chain carries TRBV15 and TRBJ1-2, with D maybe TRBD1 (6 bases). The CDR3 spans 16 residues. V shed 0 bases and J shed 4 bases, with 15 bases lying between them. Germline assignment: CDR1 LNHNV and CDR2 YYDKDF (reference sequence). Here the CDR3 reads CATSRDDAGDFYGYTF. For the CDR3, the DNA is TGTGCCACCAGCAGAGATGACGCAGGGGACTTCTATGGCTACACCTTC. Full variable domain (outside the CDR3, taken from reference TRBV15 and TRBJ1-2): DAMVIQNPRYQVTQFGKPVTLSCSQTLNHNVMYWYQQKSSQAPKLLFHYYDKDFNNEADTPDNFQSRRPNTSFCFLDIRSPGLGDTAMYLCATSRDDAGDFYGYTFGSGTRLTVV.

With respect to this clonotype: A read error may be the cause here, since a much bigger clone is one base away. The chain employs TRBV2 and TRBJ2-7, with D unclear. Germline CDR1 SNHLY, CDR2 FYNNEI. The length of the CDR3 is 15 residues. CDR3 in DNA: TGTGCCAGCAGTTATTCAAACCCCTTCTCCCACGAGCAGTACTTC. This sequence encodes CASSYSNPFSHEQYF.

J is TRBJ2-5 and V is TRBV20-1; 7 bases agree with TRBD1. Germline-derived CDR1 and CDR2 are DFQATT and SNEGSKA (reference sequence). The CDR3 sequence is 11 residues long. J gave up 5 bases and V 5 bases, and 2 bases lay outside the gene matches. The CDR3 nucleotides are TGCAGTGCTGCGACAGGGGAGACCCAGTACTTC. Translation gives CSAATGETQYF.

This clonotype was seen a handful of times. This chain links TRBV6-5 with TRBJ1-5; 7 bases line up with TRBD1. The CDR3 sequence is 15 residues long. Trimming at V came to 4 bases and at J to 3 bases, leaving 6 bases not matched to a gene. Per the germline V gene, CDR1 is MNHEY and CDR2 is SVGAGI. The CDR3: CASSLTGQLNQPQHF. The DNA of the CDR3 is TGTGCCAGCAGTTTGACGGGACAGCTCAATCAGCCCCAGCATTTT.

This clonotype was seen a handful of times. The chain joins TRBV11-2 to TRBJ1-4; D uncertain. CDR1 is SGHAT and CDR2 is FQNNGV in the germline V gene. Trimming took 1 base from V and 5 from J, leaving 11 bases between them. This CDR3 is 15 amino acids long. The DNA for the CDR3 is TGTGCCAGCAGCTTAGCCCTCGGACTAAATGAAAAACTGTTTTTT. Protein sequence: CASSLALGLNEKLFF.

The chain is built from TRBV2 and TRBJ1-6; tentative D call: TRBD1 (5 bases). V was shortened by 4 bases and J by 10 bases, with 14 bases between the two germline ends. The CDR3 sequence is 14 residues long. CDR1 and CDR2 from the germline V gene are SNHLY and FYNNEI. CDR3 loop: CASSVSGTPSPLHF. CDR3 nucleotide sequence: TGTGCCAGCAGTGTCTCAGGGACCCCCTCACCCCTCCACTTT.

The chain couples TRBV19 to TRBJ1-3, with D possibly TRBD1 on 5 matching bases. Germline CDR1 reads LNHDA; CDR2 reads SQIVND (reference sequence). With 2 bases removed from V and 2 bases from J, the gap between germline ends came to 10 bases. The CDR3 is 15 residues long. DNA for the CDR3: TGTGCCAGTAGTATATCCGGGGACCCTGGAAACACCATATATTTT. Its translation: CASSISGDPGNTIYF.

V usage is TRBV2 and J usage is TRBJ2-2, with D possibly being TRBD1 (5 bases). The CDR3 has 14 residues. The germline V gene has CDR1 SNHLY and CDR2 FYNNEI. V lost 5 bases and J 7 bases, leaving 14 bases between the germline ends. The DNA for the CDR3 is TGTGCCAGCAGTTGGGGCAGGTTCAACGGGGAGCTGTTTTTT. It encodes CASSWGRFNGELFF.

The rearrangement links TRBV29-1 to TRBJ2-7, with 9 bases lining up with TRBD2. Germline V gene lookup returns CDR1 SQVTM and CDR2 ANQGSEA. This CDR3 is built from 12 residues. Losses at the gene ends were 8 bases for V and 3 bases for J; bases not matched to a gene: 5. The CDR3 loop is CSTAGGNYEQYF. The CDR3 DNA follows: TGCAGCACCGCGGGGGGGAACTACGAGCAGTACTTC.

J is TRBJ2-7 and V is TRBV29-1, with 9 bases fitting TRBD1. Per germline, CDR1 SQVTM and CDR2 ANQGSEA. Germline trimming cut 4 bases from V and 4 bases from J; bases unmatched to any gene: 5. The CDR3 contains 13 residues. DNA for the CDR3: TGCAGCGTTGTTGCACAGGGGGCTTACGAGCAGTACTTC. Its protein is CSVVAQGAYEQYF.

The CDR3: CASSLGVYGNTIYF. The CDR3 bases are TGTGCCAGCAGCCTTGGGGTATATGGGAACACCATATATTTT. This rearrangement joins TRBV7-2 to TRBJ1-3; D call uncertain. The CDR3 has 14 amino acids. With 5 bases removed from V and 7 bases from J, the gap between germline ends came to 15 bases. Germline CDR1 SGHTA, CDR2 FQGNSA.